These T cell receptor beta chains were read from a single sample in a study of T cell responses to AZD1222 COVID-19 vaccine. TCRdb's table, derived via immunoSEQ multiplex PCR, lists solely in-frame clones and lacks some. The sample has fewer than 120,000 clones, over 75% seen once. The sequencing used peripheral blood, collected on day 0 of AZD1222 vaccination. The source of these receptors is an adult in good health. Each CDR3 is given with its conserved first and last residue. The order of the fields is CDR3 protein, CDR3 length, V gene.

CDR3: CASSLTGASSGANVLTF
length: 17
V: TRBV7-2

CDR3: CANSLAVGPYEQYF
length: 14
V: TRBV5-8

CDR3: CASSRQGANTEAFF
length: 14
V: TRBV5-6

CDR3: CASTILEGIGKAFF
length: 14
V: TRBV2

CDR3: CATSASRTGMNTEAFF
length: 16
V: TRBV24-1

CDR3: CASTPGQTSVYGYTF
length: 15
V: TRBV2

CDR3: CASTRAGSYEQYF
length: 13
V: TRBV5-1

CDR3: CASSLVAGVGNQPQHF
length: 16
V: TRBV5-1

CDR3: CASRDRSSSYEQYF
length: 14
V: TRBV2

CDR3: CASSGQPSNSPLHF
length: 14
V: TRBV18

CDR3: CASSSRGTPTF
length: 11
V: TRBV28

CDR3: CASSYTLAGGHNEQFF
length: 16
V: TRBV6-5

CDR3: CASSASGGGYEQYF
length: 14
V: TRBV11-2

CDR3: CASSEWDRGSYEQYF
length: 15
V: TRBV6-1

CDR3: CASSLRDLSPSEQYF
length: 15
V: TRBV7-2

CDR3: CASSPGTGDASTEAFF
length: 16
V: TRBV27

CDR3: CASSDSGPTLGTDTQYF
length: 17
V: TRBV19

CDR3: CASSSQGNYGYTF
length: 13
V: TRBV19

CDR3: CASSPTPGLAGGRPGELFF
length: 19
V: TRBV27

CDR3: CASSFKGWVGEKLFF
length: 15
V: TRBV28

CDR3: CASSLKYPVADTQYF
length: 15
V: TRBV7-9

CDR3: CASSPRTGTNYGYTF
length: 15
V: TRBV19

CDR3: CASSPPGTAGNEQFF
length: 15
V: TRBV4-1

CDR3: CASKGGQGGQPQHF
length: 14
V: TRBV28

CDR3: CASSQQMGLRGQGEQYF
length: 17
V: TRBV4-3

CDR3: CAISESELAGYEQYF
length: 15
V: TRBV10-3

CDR3: CASSERAGNTEAFF
length: 14
V: TRBV2

CDR3: CASSLVSAGVYGYTF
length: 15
V: TRBV7-8

CDR3: CASRSRAENTEAFF
length: 14
V: TRBV4-1

CDR3: CASSRTGTGAQNIQYF
length: 16
V: TRBV5-6

CDR3: CAWSGGRANNQPQHF
length: 15
V: TRBV30

CDR3: CSVVRQGNTEAFF
length: 13
V: TRBV29-1

CDR3: CASSRGAANTGELFF
length: 15
V: TRBV11-2

CDR3: CASSPGLKEGYEQYF
length: 15
V: TRBV6-2/TRBV6-3

CDR3: CASRAQGRGSGYTF
length: 14
V: TRBV28